This T cell receptor beta chain was identified in a study of naive and memory T cell subsets. CDR1 and CDR2 (germline): SEHNR, FQNEAQ (reference sequence). V was shortened by 5 bases and J by 1 base, with 21 bases between the two germline ends. The CDR3 consists of 18 residues. Two oligonucleotides, mixed equimolar, formed the beta constant-region primer covering TRBC1 and TRBC2. Nested alpha and beta constant-region primers with the SP2 primer drove four PCR rounds on ligated cDNA. MiXCR, run by TCRdb on the UMI-ligation and nested PCR reads, gives a single entry per CDR3 protein. The sample lists some 16,000 distinct CDR3 sequences; around 9% were seen once. From the second PCR step, alpha and beta chains were amplified apart. Cells stained for CD3, CD4, CD8, CD45RA and CD27 were sorted into four subsets.

The sequence derives from a human donor in good health. Material for sequencing was central memory CD8+ T cells from blood. V is TRBV7-9 and J is TRBJ2-1, with D perhaps TRBD2 (6 bases). CDR3 DNA sequence: TGTGCCAGCAGCCACAGAGCGGGCTCCCTGGGGTCCTACAATGAGCAGTTCTTC. It codes for CASSHRAGSLGSYNEQFF.